A single sample gave rise to the 28 T cell receptor beta chains below, sequenced in a study of blood T cells in healthy people across ages. Using a J-beta primer mix together with a sample-barcoded 5' primer, a second PCR was run for roughly 6 to 11 cycles. TCRdb independently ran MiXCR on the 5' RACE reads; one entry per CDR3 protein. The data show hundreds of thousands of distinct CDR3 sequences, roughly 29% seen once. Source material: blood. The receptor source for this set is an older woman in good health.

The V call is TRBV5-6, the J call TRBJ2-7; 10 nucleotides line up with TRBD2. CDR3 length: 16 amino acids. With V trimmed by 4 bases and J by 2 bases, 9 bases remained unmatched. CDR1 is SGHDT, CDR2 YYEEEE, per germline. CDR3 sequence reads: CASSKTRLAGAYEQYF. The DNA of the CDR3 is TGTGCCAGCAGCAAGACTCGACTAGCGGGCGCCTACGAGCAGTACTTC. Complete variable domain (other parts from reference TRBV5-6 and TRBJ2-7): DAGVTQSPTHLIKTRGQQVTLRCSPKSGHDTVSWYQQALGQGPQFIFQYYEEEERQRGNFPDRFSGHQFPNYSSELNVNALLLGDSALYLCASSKTRLAGAYEQYFGPGTRLTVT.

This clonotype showed up many times. This chain uses TRBV29-1 with TRBJ1-4, with TRBD1 identical over 8 bases. Looked up from germline, CDR1 is SQVTM and CDR2 is ANQGSEA. Trimming cost V 6 bases and J 6 bases; bases outside gene matches: 6. The CDR3 consists of 13 residues. This CDR3 is CSVRTGTYEKLFF. CDR3 in DNA: TGCAGCGTCCGGACAGGGACTTATGAAAAACTGTTTTTT. The full variable domain, rest sourced from reference TRBV29-1 and TRBJ1-4, is SAVISQKPSRDICQRGTSLTIQCQVDSQVTMMFWYRQQPGQSLTLIATANQGSEATYESGFVIDKFPISRPNLTFSTLTVSNMSPEDSSIYLCSVRTGTYEKLFFGSGTQLSVL.

As concerns this clonotype: A much more abundant neighbour one base away suggests this may be a read error. The genes are TRBV7-2 and TRBJ2-3, with D possibly matching TRBD2 (6 bases). This CDR3 region has 15 residues. Germline loops: CDR1 SGHTA, CDR2 FQGNSA. V was trimmed by 1 base and J by 4 bases, leaving 12 bases between them. The CDR3 DNA sequence: TGTGCCAGCAGCTTAGGGCGGGACCGCGCAGATACGCAGTATTTT. The encoded protein is CASSLGRDRADTQYF.

V and J are TRBV10-3 and TRBJ2-5; 7 positions match TRBD1. The DNA end is more similar to TRBJ2-7, so the J call may be wrong. Germline V gene data show CDR1 as ENHRY and CDR2 as SYGVKD. The CDR3 consists of 16 residues. The chain's CDR3 is CAISGTAGRGNYEQYF. The CDR3 DNA reads TGTGCCATCAGTGGTACTGCAGGCAGGGGGAACTACGAGCAGTACTTC.

This chain joins TRBV20-1 and TRBJ2-7; the D gene could be TRBD1 or TRBD2 (6 bases each). This CDR3 region has 13 residues. Trimming pared 3 bases from V and 0 bases from J, leaving 9 bases between. Germline assignment: CDR1 DFQATT and CDR2 SNEGSKA (reference sequence). CDR3 in amino acids: CSASGGSSYEQYF. For the CDR3, the DNA is TGCAGTGCTAGCGGGGGCAGCTCCTACGAGCAGTACTTC.

This clonotype was detected ten times or more. This sequence joins TRBV4-3 and TRBJ1-2, with D perhaps matching TRBD1 (6 bases). V lost 0 bases to trimming and J lost 2 bases, with 22 bases between them. The CDR3 extends over 19 amino acids. Germline V CDR1 and CDR2: LGHNA, YSLEER. The CDR3 reads CASSQDLLAGGRGNYGYTF. CDR3 DNA sequence: TGCGCCAGCAGCCAAGATCTTCTGGCCGGGGGGCGGGGGAACTATGGCTACACCTTC.

This chain connects TRBV20-1 to TRBJ2-3, with 9 bases matching TRBD2. Germline CDR1 and CDR2: DFQATT and SNEGSKA (reference sequence). This CDR3 is built from 13 residues. CDR3 residues: CSPLREGLSTQYF. CDR3 nucleotide sequence: TGCAGCCCTCTGCGGGAGGGCCTCTCTACGCAGTATTTT.

The chain is built from TRBV28 and TRBJ2-7, with 12 bases matching TRBD2. CDR3 length equals 16 residues. The junction had 11 bases not matched to a gene; V was cut back by 6 bases and J by 5 bases. Germline-derived CDR1 and CDR2 are MDHEN and SYDVKM. As DNA, the CDR3 is TGTGCCAGCAGCTCTCTGTCTAGCGGGAGGGGGAACGAGCAGTACTTC. Its protein is CASSSLSSGRGNEQYF.

This clonotype has just a few counts. V and J are TRBV7-9 and TRBJ2-5; a possible D gene is TRBD1 (5 bases). Judging by the DNA end, TRBJ2-1 fits better; the J call may be wrong. The CDR3 is 12 amino acids. CDR1 is SEHNR, CDR2 FQNEAQ, per germline (reference sequence). CDR3 protein: CASSLIREEQFF. The CDR3 DNA reads TGTGCCAGCAGCTTAATCAGGGAAGAGCAGTTCTTC.

The chain joins TRBV7-3 to TRBJ2-2; unclear D gene. The germline gives CDR1 SGHTA, CDR2 FQGTGA. This CDR3 spans 15 amino acids. Trimming left V 1 base short and J 5 bases short, with 11 bases between. CDR3 nucleotides: TGTGCCAGCAGCTTAAGGCCACTGGGAACCGGGGAGCTGTTTTTT. This gives the protein CASSLRPLGTGELFF.

This clonotype has just a few counts. The chain links TRBV14 to TRBJ2-7; TRBD1 agrees at 9 bases. CDR1 is SGHDN, CDR2 FVKESK, per germline. This CDR3 is built from 16 residues. After removal of 1 base from V and 3 bases from J, the junction contained 7 bases not matched to a gene. As DNA, the CDR3 is TGTGCCAGCAGCCAAGCCGGGACAGGGTCATACTACGAGCAGTACTTC. Translation: CASSQAGTGSYYEQYF.

This chain joins TRBV3-1 and TRBJ1-5; the D gene is possibly TRBD1 (6 bases). V gave up 4 bases and J gave up 2 bases, with 18 bases separating them. CDR3 length equals 17 residues. CDR1 and CDR2 from the germline V gene are LGHDT and YNNKEL (reference sequence). CDR3 protein: CASSPTRGGRGNQPQHF. As DNA, the CDR3 is TGTGCCAGCAGCCCCACCCGGGGGGGCCGGGGCAATCAGCCCCAGCATTTT. The whole variable domain, filled in from reference TRBV3-1 and TRBJ1-5, reads DTAVSQTPKYLVTQMGNDKSIKCEQNLGHDTMYWYKQDSKKFLKIMFSYNNKELIINETVPNRFSPKSPDKAHLNLHINSLELGDSAVYFCASSPTRGGRGNQPQHFGDGTRLSIL.

This clonotype was seen a single time. The rearrangement joins TRBV2 to TRBJ2-5, with 13 bases lining up with TRBD2. CDR1 SNHLY and CDR2 FYNNEI come from the germline V gene. The CDR3 totals 16 residues. J was trimmed by 5 bases and V by 2 bases; bases with no gene match: 5. The CDR3 region is CASSETETSGRETQYF. Here the CDR3 DNA reads TGTGCCAGCAGTGAAACCGAGACTAGCGGGAGGGAGACCCAGTACTTC.

The V call is TRBV6-1, the J call TRBJ1-4; D is unresolved. The CDR3 length is 12 residues. V was cut by 3 bases and J by 8 bases, with 7 bases left in between. The V gene's germline CDR1 is MNHNS and CDR2 SASEGT. CDR3 residues: CASSDWQEKLFF. CDR3 sequence (DNA): TGTGCCAGCAGTGATTGGCAAGAAAAACTGTTTTTT.

The rearrangement uses TRBV10-3 and TRBJ2-4; the match to TRBD1 covers 10 bases. CDR1 is ENHRY, CDR2 SYGVKD, per germline. Losses at the gene ends were 8 bases for V and 3 bases for J; bases not matched to a gene: 10. There are 16 residues in the CDR3. CDR3 sequence reads: CAIGTGTGAGKNIQYF. DNA for the CDR3: TGTGCCATCGGGACCGGGACAGGGGCCGGCAAAAACATTCAGTACTTC.

In its sample, this clonotype was seen many times. V and J are TRBV29-1 and TRBJ2-5; D is unresolved. Germline-derived CDR1 and CDR2 are SQVTM and ANQGSEA. The CDR3 runs to 14 residues. V was cut by 7 bases and J by 4 bases, with 19 bases left in between. The CDR3 coding sequence is TGCAGCGCCGCTCGTGGCCTGACGCGAGAGACCCAGTACTTC. Translating gives CSAARGLTRETQYF. The variable domain in full, with the rest retrieved from reference TRBV29-1 and TRBJ2-5, is SAVISQKPSRDICQRGTSLTIQCQVDSQVTMMFWYRQQPGQSLTLIATANQGSEATYESGFVIDKFPISRPNLTFSTLTVSNMSPEDSSIYLCSAARGLTRETQYFGPGTRLLVL.

A few counts support this clonotype. The CDR3 nucleotides are TGTGCCAGCAGTTTTTCGACAACTAATGAAAAACTGTTTTTT. This translates into CASSFSTTNEKLFF. The chain is built from TRBV28 and TRBJ1-4; D gene ambiguous. CDR1 is MDHEN and CDR2 is SYDVKM in the germline V gene. This CDR3 is 14 amino acids long. V lost 3 bases and J 0 bases, leaving 5 bases between the germline ends.

This clonotype was seen more than once but under ten times. The chain uses TRBV3-1 and TRBJ2-1; the D is unclear. This CDR3 comprises 15 residues. From germline, CDR1 is LGHDT and CDR2 YNNKEL (reference sequence). V lost 0 bases and J 2 bases, leaving 8 bases between the germline ends. The CDR3 DNA follows: TGTGCCAGCAGCCAAGATAGGGCTACCTACAATGAGCAGTTCTTC. Translation gives CASSQDRATYNEQFF.

The chain carries TRBV28 and TRBJ2-7; TRBD2 matches at 8 bases. The germline CDR1 and CDR2 sequences are MDHEN and SYDVKM. V was clipped by 1 base and J by 6 bases; unmatched bases: 8. The CDR3 has 15 amino acids. CDR3 amino acids: CASSLSGRASREQYF. DNA of the CDR3: TGTGCCAGCAGTTTATCCGGGAGGGCCTCACGCGAGCAGTACTTC.

The chain carries TRBV2 and TRBJ2-1; weak D call: TRBD2 (5 bases). Per germline, CDR1 SNHLY and CDR2 FYNNEI. Trimming stripped 4 bases from V and 3 bases from J, with 10 bases between. CDR3 length: 14 amino acids. Here the CDR3 reads CASSASFVYNEQFF. CDR3 coding DNA: TGTGCCAGCAGTGCTAGCTTCGTCTACAATGAGCAGTTCTTC.

The genes are TRBV5-1 and TRBJ1-5; tentatively, D is TRBD1 (5 bases). V shed 0 bases and J shed 9 bases, with 7 bases lying between them. This CDR3 is built from 12 residues. The germline CDR1 and CDR2 sequences are SGHRS and YFSETQ. Written as DNA, the CDR3 is TGCGCCAGCAGCTTGGGCAGGGCGCCCCAGCATTTT. Amino acid sequence: CASSLGRAPQHF.

This sequence joins TRBV20-1 and TRBJ2-5; D uncertain. The V end was cut by 6 bases, the J end by 0 bases, with 20 bases between. The length of the CDR3 is 16 residues. The V gene's germline CDR1 is DFQATT and CDR2 SNEGSKA (reference sequence). CDR3 sequence reads: CSAEGFGRENQETQYF. The CDR3 DNA sequence: TGCAGTGCAGAAGGTTTTGGAAGAGAGAACCAAGAGACCCAGTACTTC.

The chain employs TRBV6-5 and TRBJ2-1; 8 bases match TRBD2. The V gene's germline CDR1 is MNHEY and CDR2 SVGAGI. After removal of 0 bases from V and 4 bases from J, the junction contained 8 bases not matched to a gene. This CDR3 comprises 17 residues. In DNA form, the CDR3 reads TGTGCCAGCAGTTACTCGAAAAAGGTAGCGGGGTACAATGAGCAGTTCTTC. The encoded protein is CASSYSKKVAGYNEQFF.

This clonotype was observed a few times. The V and J genes are TRBV20-1 and TRBJ2-2; 8 bases fit TRBD2. Germline CDR1 is DFQATT and CDR2 is SNEGSKA (reference sequence). V trimming: 7 bases; J trimming: 5 bases; junction bases outside the gene matches: 6. This CDR3 region has 13 residues. The CDR3 nucleotides read TGCAGTGTTCCATCGGGGGGGACCGGGGAGCTGTTTTTT. Its translation is CSVPSGGTGELFF.

This clonotype was observed many times. The rearrangement links TRBV7-2 to TRBJ2-5; 10 bases match TRBD2. V trimming: 1 base; J trimming: 3 bases; junction bases outside the gene matches: 2. Germline V gene data show CDR1 as SGHTA and CDR2 as FQGNSA. This CDR3 has 15 residues. CDR3 amino acids: CASSLGLAGEETQYF. The CDR3 coding sequence is TGTGCCAGCAGCTTAGGGCTAGCGGGAGAAGAGACCCAGTACTTC.

The CDR3 bases are TGCAGTGCTACTCCCTTTGCGGGAGGGCTCAATGAGCAGTTCTTC. It yields the protein CSATPFAGGLNEQFF. The V call is TRBV20-1, the J call TRBJ2-5; 9 nucleotides align to TRBD2. The J call is uncertain, as TRBJ2-1 better fits the DNA end. Germline CDR1 and CDR2: DFQATT and SNEGSKA (reference sequence). This CDR3 has 15 residues.

The V gene is TRBV28, the J gene TRBJ2-4, with no clear D. The germline V gene encodes CDR1 MDHEN and CDR2 SYDVKM. The CDR3 runs to 15 residues. Trimming took off 5 bases at V and 2 bases at J, with 13 bases between the two ends. The CDR3 nucleotides are TGTGCCAGCAGTCCTGGGCCGCTTACCAAAAACATTCAGTACTTC. This gives the protein CASSPGPLTKNIQYF.

This clonotype was counted a few times. This sequence joins TRBV6-1 and TRBJ1-4, with D possibly being TRBD1 (6 bases). Trimming removed 7 bases from V and 0 bases from J, with 12 bases in between. Germline CDR1 MNHNS, CDR2 SASEGT. This CDR3 spans 15 amino acids. CDR3: CASKGEHATNEKLFF. The CDR3 nucleotides read TGTGCCAGCAAGGGGGAACATGCAACTAATGAAAAACTGTTTTTT.